This TCR beta chain was captured by sequencing in a study of PD-L1 blockade in urothelial cancer. As for the study in general: The analyses of blood took place 3 weeks (second dose) and 6 weeks after treatment start. Study-wide points: Durable-benefit patients showed greater tumor-associated blood clone expansion at 3 weeks.

In regard to this clone: Antigen: not known.

Described time point: peripheral blood 6 weeks after treatment start. Urothelial carcinoma, locally advanced or metastatic, affected the patients. Produced via immunoSEQ multiplex PCR; TCRdb's table is partial and in-frame only. The repertoire holds 50,000 or so clones, with approximately 84% as singletons. Germline CDR1 is SGHRS and CDR2 is YFSETQ. With 6 bases clipped from V and 7 bases from J, the junction kept 8 bases outside the gene matches. This CDR3 comprises 13 residues. The origin of this receptor is a man aged 60-69 years with urothelial cancer. The chain is built from TRBV5-1 and TRBJ1-1, with TRBD1 identical over 8 bases. This material consisted of PBMCs, taken around atezolizumab (anti-PD-L1) treatment. The CDR3, as DNA: TGCGCCAGCATCTCAAGACAGGGGAATGAAGCTTTCTTT. As protein: CASISRQGNEAFF.